This T cell receptor beta chain was captured in a study of shared clonotypes between healthy human individuals. Terminally differentiated effector memory CD45RA+ cells were left out of the naive CD8 fraction, which was CD45RO-negative and positively selected for CCR7. The CDR3 length is 12 residues. V was pared by 5 bases and J by 8 bases, with 9 bases between. Germline V lookup: CDR1 LNHDA, CDR2 SQIVND (reference sequence). The sorted-subset replicate PCRs were given around 200 ng DNA, which is some 29,000 T cell genomes. Profiling relied on immunoSEQ multiplex PCR, and the TCRdb table lists in-frame clones only, not all of them. The sample yields around 1.9 million clones, approximately 94% seen once.

The clonotype was recovered from a man aged 18 to 30 in good health. Some clones in this sample may be carry-over from other donors' samples. Sequenced: naive CD8+ T cells from PBMCs. V usage is TRBV19 and J usage is TRBJ2-2; D may be TRBD1 or TRBD2 (5 bases each). CDR3 nucleotides: TGTGCCAGTAGTTTGGGGGTTGGGGAGCTGTTTTTT. Its protein product is CASSLGVGELFF.